This TCR beta chain is from a study of OX40 agonist ivuxolimab in advanced cancers. Overall study context: A mean age of roughly 60 years, range roughly 20 to 79, was recorded, and 82.7% were male.

Study findings and constraints: Low normalized T-cell clonal expansion was additionally recorded for some nonresponders.

Worth noting for this clone: Its target is unknown.

The protocol was immunoSEQ multiplex PCR, while the TCRdb copy is restricted to in-frame clones and leaves out a portion. The sample holds approximately 77,000 clones, 85% to 95% seen once. This specimen was CD4+ or CD8+ T cells sorted from blood, taken in a trial of the OX40 agonist ivuxolimab. The sequence was collected from an adult with an advanced solid tumor such as melanoma, head and neck, liver or kidney cancer.

CDR3 nucleotide sequence: TGTGCCAGCAGCTCCGGGACAGGGGGCAGAAAGCAGTACTTC. Its protein product is CASSSGTGGRKQYF. The rearrangement links TRBV2 to TRBJ2-7; 12 bases fit TRBD1. The CDR3 contains 14 residues. Trimming at V came to 6 bases and at J to 8 bases, leaving 8 bases not matched to a gene. Germline loops: CDR1 SNHLY, CDR2 FYNNEI.